The rows below give T cell receptor beta chains drawn from one sample of a study of cytomegalovirus exposure and HLA in healthy donors. Repertoires were generated with immunoSEQ multiplex PCR, while TCRdb's copy carries only in-frame clones and drops some. The table lists 150,000 to 200,000 clones, 60% to 85% of them singletons. The sample comprised PBMCs. The receptors originated from a man aged 18-30 years in good health and CMV-seronegative. The conserved cysteine and the conserved F or W are not part of the CDR3 here.

CDR3,J,V
ASSLAYDRQHYEQY,TRBJ2-7,TRBV5-1
ASSEATGSGANVLT,TRBJ2-6,TRBV6-1
ASSRSTLNTEAF,TRBJ1-1,TRBV5-1
SVPTGGGWGEQY,TRBJ2-7,TRBV29-1
ASPDFGSGANVLT,TRBJ2-6,TRBV7-9
ASTFGGNTEAF,TRBJ1-1,TRBV5-6
ASIRGQGAYEQH,TRBJ2-7,TRBV6-5
ASSAGGKGTEAF,TRBJ1-1,TRBV9
ASSLGGRNTDTQY,TRBJ2-3,TRBV5-1
ASSGDRGGLNEQF,TRBJ2-1,TRBV9
ASSERGGREETQY,TRBJ2-5,TRBV2
ASSYRRGQGSEQF,TRBJ2-1,TRBV6-5
ASSVGAGGQPQH,TRBJ1-5,TRBV9
ASSPRESGDTQY,TRBJ2-3,TRBV27
ASRVRDRVNYGYT,TRBJ1-2,TRBV28
ASSVRDRGTYYGYT,TRBJ1-2,TRBV5-1
ASSLDPGDRGPRGYGYT,TRBJ1-2,TRBV11-3
ASSPRQNYGYT,TRBJ1-2,TRBV27
ASSLGNRSPRTVYAGDEQY,TRBJ2-7,TRBV5-1
ASSLGHTDTQY,TRBJ2-3,TRBV27
ASRGPGEKLF,TRBJ1-4,TRBV6-6
ASSITGGIYGYT,TRBJ1-2,TRBV19
ASSTAGGGEQY,TRBJ2-7,TRBV6-5
ASSPLAENTDTQY,TRBJ2-3,TRBV5-1
SVGGTGARNTEAF,TRBJ1-1,TRBV29-1
ASSPFLWEESYEQY,TRBJ2-7,TRBV19
ASSPYSFSGYNEQF,TRBJ2-1,TRBV7-7
ASSPGFGEQY,TRBJ2-7,TRBV4-1
ASSLRQGTWDNEQF,TRBJ2-1,TRBV7-9
ASSLSGGSGYT,TRBJ1-2,TRBV27
ASSLRGSREQY,TRBJ2-7,TRBV27
ATSRDPGYQETQY,TRBJ2-5,TRBV15
ASSPQTGVNTEAF,TRBJ1-1,TRBV7-2
ASSLDLAGGGEQF,TRBJ2-1,TRBV5-1
ASSRLAGIHNEQF,TRBJ2-1,TRBV28
ASSKGEGIDRCNQPQH,TRBJ1-5,TRBV21-1
ASSAPGFSGNTIY,TRBJ1-3,TRBV6-7
ASSRGDGYT,TRBJ1-2,TRBV6-1
ASSPGLNSGNTIY,TRBJ1-3,TRBV19
SVEVGGGETQY,TRBJ2-5,TRBV29-1
ASSRASGGSTDTQY,TRBJ2-3,TRBV18